The present TCR beta chain was sequenced within a study of T cells after yellow fever vaccination. Study-level background: The authors prepared low-cell-number fractions using SMART-Seq v4 Ultra Low Input. Points from the study as a whole: Once the booster was given, most primary-vaccination clones reappeared, at approximately 97% for CD4 and around 90% for CD8. The secondary response was weaker but peaked faster, day 5 versus 15. Some clonotypes, a small share, were shared between CD4 and CD8 compartments.

The CDR3 sequence is 14 residues long. In germline, CDR1 is ENHRY, CDR2 SYGVKD. The V and J ends lost 5 bases and 2 bases respectively, with 13 bases between them. As regards this clonotype: What it binds is unknown.

TCRdb itself ran the 5' RACE reads through MiXCR, one entry per CDR3 protein. This sample has 610,000 or so distinct CDR3 sequences, with around an eighth found just once. The TCR sequence derives from a young man who received the YFV17D yellow fever vaccine. The chain couples TRBV10-3 to TRBJ2-7; D may be TRBD2 (5 bases). Sequencing was performed on PBMCs, taken on the day of the yellow fever booster vaccination. This CDR3 is CAISPRTGPYEQYF. CDR3 DNA sequence: TGTGCCATCAGTCCCAGGACTGGACCCTACGAGCAGTACTTC.